This T cell receptor beta chain comes out of a study of response to subunit inactivated influenza vaccine. A single record per CDR3 protein comes from TCRdb applying MiXCR to the RT-PCR reads. The data contain about 540,000 distinct CDR3 sequences, roughly a quarter of them seen just once; the ten biggest clones take up roughly 2.8%. On this clonotype itself: Antigen unknown.

The J segment lost 3 bases and the V segment lost 10 bases, leaving 8 bases of the junction unmatched. Germline CDR1 and CDR2: ENHRY and SYGVKD. The CDR3 is 14 residues long. General observations from the study: Seasonal influenza vaccination, on each occasion, was suggested by the authors to recruit few new T cells.

The same sample was also studied in work on T cells expressing NK-cell markers. As reported in that work: As the method of synthesis, 5'RACE template switching with UMIs yielded TCR beta cDNA. According to the study, TCR beta repertoires originated from sorted CD3+CD56+NKG2C+, CD3+CD56+NKG2C- and CD3+CD56-NKG2C+ T cells. About 6 donors had dominant NKG2C+ clonotypes that comprised about 1.0-7.0% of their CD8+ T cells. In several donors, dominant clonotypes made up about 25-60.1% of CD3+CD56-NKG2C+ cells.

This TCR derives from a man aged 45-60 years who received an inactivated influenza vaccine. The material sequenced was CD4+ T cells sorted from PBMCs, taken about 13 days after vaccination. This chain joins TRBV10-3 and TRBJ2-2, with TRBD1 identical over 7 bases. The CDR3 protein is CATRGSEDTGELFF. In DNA, the CDR3 is TGTGCCACCAGGGGGAGCGAGGACACCGGGGAGCTGTTTTTT.